What follows describes a single TCR beta chain. The data derive from a study of blood T cell repertoires in COVID-19. Study background: The samples span acute and convalescent COVID-19 from the United States, Italy and Spain. PBMCs, B-cell-depleted T cells, or T cells provided the cDNA or gDNA that made up the material.

This CDR3 contains 19 residues. The germline V gene has CDR1 LNHNV and CDR2 YYDKDF (reference sequence). J lost 4 bases, V lost 1 base, and 13 bases had no gene match. Per the authors' pipeline: Nucleated cell counts were estimated from reference gene primer amplification. Some clones are missing from TCRdb's copy, which holds only in-frame ones; the method was immunoSEQ multiplex PCR. V and J calls and clone size are copied from that table; D and trimming were computed from the DNA. Counted here are 130,000 to 150,000 clones, 85% to 90% occurring once; the ten biggest clones make up 3.5% to 4.5%. The TCR originated in a woman aged 35 to 49 with acute or convalescent COVID-19. The chain links TRBV15 to TRBJ2-5; 12 positions agree with TRBD2. The sample comprised peripheral blood. The CDR3 loop is CATSRGASGGAVNRETQYF. The CDR3 region has the DNA TGTGCCACCAGCAGAGGGGCTAGCGGGGGGGCCGTTAATCGAGAGACCCAGTACTTC.